These T cell receptor beta chains were read from a single sample in a study of blood T cell repertoires in COVID-19. Generated by immunoSEQ multiplex PCR, the TCRdb table keeps only in-frame clones and is missing some. The profile covers about 150,000 clones, with 80% to 90% appearing a single time and approximately 9.7% taken by the ten largest. Sequences were obtained from peripheral blood. These receptors originate from a woman between 45 and 65 years old with acute or convalescent COVID-19. The CDR3 runs from the conserved cysteine through the conserved F or W.

v_gene	j_gene	CDR3aa
TRBV18	TRBJ1-2	CASSSGSNYGYTF
TRBV3-1/TRBV3-2	TRBJ2-4	CASSHDGQARGGIQYF
TRBV10-3	TRBJ1-4	CAISEGGTSEKLFF
TRBV7-2	TRBJ1-2	CASSLKRGTGVNHYGYTF
TRBV11-2	TRBJ2-7	CASSLDWAGNEQYF
TRBV19	TRBJ1-2	CASSPQTGGSGYTF
TRBV3-1/TRBV3-2	TRBJ2-3	CASSLPLVPTQYF
TRBV7-2	TRBJ2-5	CASSFPPGTSGLEETQYF
TRBV21-1	TRBJ1-5	CASSKALRTVEFYLSNQPQHF
TRBV2	TRBJ1-5	CASGALDRPYQPQHF
TRBV2	TRBJ1-3	CASSEVQGHSGNTIYF
TRBV6-5	TRBJ1-2	CASRTGIYGYTF
TRBV10-3	TRBJ2-2	CAISGTTNTGELFF
TRBV28	TRBJ2-3	CASVSHVGTDTQYF
TRBV2	TRBJ2-5	CASRTGSQETQYF
TRBV9	TRBJ2-5	CASSATSGGQETQYF
TRBV7-2	TRBJ2-5	CASSLQGARETQYF
TRBV10-3	TRBJ2-2	CATLSSSGSGELFF
TRBV5-1	TRBJ2-7	CASSTSGQGISYEQYF
TRBV28	TRBJ1-2	CASSLGQPYGYTF
TRBV2	TRBJ1-1	CASSQQGARGTEAFF
TRBV6-5	TRBJ1-2	CASSRGQPYGYTF
TRBV9	TRBJ2-7	CASSVDRDEQYF
TRBV27	TRBJ1-1	CASSLYNAGNTEAFF
TRBV7-2	TRBJ2-1	CASSLVIAAEQFF
TRBV7-2	TRBJ2-2	CASSLAPSGRGPGELFF
TRBV5-1	TRBJ2-5	CASSSGTGGGETQYF
TRBV10-3	TRBJ2-7	CATQGDPSREQYF
TRBV4-3	TRBJ1-2	CASSQDLGELRGYTF
TRBV30	TRBJ1-2	CAFRQSYGYTF
TRBV28	TRBJ1-5	CASSSLGDRGRDQPQHF
TRBV4-1	TRBJ1-1	CASSPLGTGTPNTEAFF
TRBV7-9	TRBJ2-7	CASSTQGQGSYEQYF
TRBV18	TRBJ1-1	CASSPQGMNTEAFF
TRBV5-1	TRBJ2-7	CASSISGSYNEQYF
TRBV7-2	TRBJ2-7	CASSSGVQLAGGEQYF
TRBV4-1	TRBJ2-3	CASSQAGTSLDTQYF
TRBV14	TRBJ2-5	CASSRRGVVETQYF
TRBV24-1	TRBJ2-6	CATSDRTGSGANVLTF
TRBV2	TRBJ1-5	CASRKEQDQPQHF
TRBV19	TRBJ2-3	CASSILAGVGDTQYF
TRBV5-1	TRBJ2-7	CASSMGLAALYEQYF
TRBV28	TRBJ1-6	CASIGQYNSPLHF